This TCR beta chain was identified during a study of shared clonotypes between healthy human individuals. The repertoire was sequenced with immunoSEQ multiplex PCR; TCRdb's copy has only in-frame clones and lacks some. The table shows about 1.5 million clones, with around 97% occurring only once. The CDR3 has 13 amino acids. Germline V gives CDR1 SEHNR, CDR2 FQNEAQ (reference sequence). With 5 bases removed from V and 4 bases from J, the gap between germline ends came to 8 bases. The TCR was taken from a man aged 30 to 45 in good health. Sequenced input: naive CD4+ T cells sorted from blood. The subset is: CD45RA+ positively selected. This chain uses TRBV7-9 with TRBJ2-2; D remains unclear. CDR3 DNA: TGTGCCAGCAGCCCCCTATCCACCGGGGAGCTGTTTTTT. Translation: CASSPLSTGELFF.